Presented here are 12 T cell receptor beta chains from one specimen sequenced in a study of blood T cell repertoires in COVID-19. TCRdb's table, derived via immunoSEQ multiplex PCR, lists solely in-frame clones and lacks some. The sample records some 60,000 clones, 60% to 85% being singletons. The sample consisted of peripheral blood. Receptors were obtained from a human donor in a cohort sampled during active COVID-19.

The genes are TRBV7-9 and TRBJ2-3, with 7 bases fitting TRBD1. V trimming: 5 bases; J trimming: 2 bases; junction bases outside the gene matches: 7. The CDR3 has 15 residues. Looked up from germline, CDR1 is SEHNR and CDR2 is FQNEAQ (reference sequence). The CDR3 DNA sequence: TGTGCCAGCAGCCCCAGGGGGACCACCACAGATACGCAGTATTTT. Encoded protein: CASSPRGTTTDTQYF.

This clone was detected a few times. The rearrangement uses TRBV27 and TRBJ2-1, with D perhaps matching TRBD2 (7 bases). Trimming shortened V by 8 bases and J by 7 bases, and 27 bases separated the two germline ends. The CDR3 is 17 amino acids. Germline CDR1 reads MNHEY; CDR2 reads SMNVEV (reference sequence). The CDR3 loop reads CASPQAPGREGGNEQFF. DNA for the CDR3: TGTGCCAGCCCCCAGGCGCCTGGGAGGGAGGGGGGGAATGAGCAGTTCTTC.

The chain employs TRBV19 and TRBJ1-1, with unresolved D. V lost 6 bases, J lost 4 bases, and 18 bases lay in between. Germline V gene lookup returns CDR1 LNHDA and CDR2 SQIVND (reference sequence). This CDR3 comprises 15 residues. The CDR3 loop reads CASSRARTRGTEAFF. Written as DNA, the CDR3 is TGTGCCAGTAGCCGAGCACGTACCCGGGGCACTGAAGCTTTCTTT.

J is TRBJ1-2 and V is TRBV6-1; D might be TRBD1 (6 bases). The CDR3 length is 13 residues. The germline V and J ends were trimmed by 6 bases and 4 bases, with 12 bases remaining between them. Germline CDR1 is MNHNS and CDR2 is SASEGT. The CDR3 here is CASSPGQLYGYTF. In DNA form, the CDR3 reads TGTGCCAGCAGCCCAGGACAGCTCTATGGCTACACCTTC.

CDR3 amino acids: CASSTRQPLNTEAFF. The CDR3 DNA reads TGTGCCAGTAGTACCCGACAGCCGTTGAACACTGAAGCTTTCTTT. The chain carries TRBV19 and TRBJ1-1; D possibly corresponds to TRBD1 (5 bases). V gave up 4 bases and J gave up 0 bases, with 12 bases separating them. The CDR3 loop spans 15 amino acids. Germline values: CDR1 LNHDA, CDR2 SQIVND (reference sequence).

A word on this clone: Other DNA sequences in this sample translate to the same CDR3. This rearrangement joins TRBV7-2 to TRBJ2-7; the match to TRBD1 covers 7 bases. This CDR3 is built from 13 residues. The germline V gene has CDR1 SGHTA and CDR2 FQGNSA. V lost 5 bases, J lost 2 bases, and 3 bases stayed unmatched. In DNA form, the CDR3 reads TGTGCCAGCAGCCTAGGGACAGCCTACGAGCAGTACTTC. It codes for CASSLGTAYEQYF.

In its sample, this clone was seen many times. V is TRBV13 and J is TRBJ2-3; 10 bases match TRBD2. CDR3 length equals 16 residues. After removal of 3 bases from V and 3 bases from J, the junction contained 6 bases not matched to a gene. Per the germline V gene, CDR1 is PRHDT and CDR2 is FYEKMQ (reference sequence). Here the CDR3 reads CASSFQRGGRTDTQYF. CDR3 bases: TGTGCCAGCAGCTTCCAGCGGGGGGGCAGGACAGATACGCAGTATTTT.

The chain has TRBV5-6 and TRBJ2-3; 14 nucleotides match TRBD2. Germline V lookup: CDR1 SGHDT, CDR2 YYEEEE. With 2 bases clipped from V and 7 bases from J, the junction kept 3 bases outside the gene matches. The CDR3 has 15 amino acids. The CDR3 protein is CASSFGTSGGNTQYF. CDR3 bases: TGTGCCAGCAGCTTCGGGACTAGCGGGGGTAATACGCAGTATTTT. Based on the CDR3 plus reference TRBV5-6 and TRBJ2-3, the full variable domain is DAGVTQSPTHLIKTRGQQVTLRCSPKSGHDTVSWYQQALGQGPQFIFQYYEEEERQRGNFPDRFSGHQFPNYSSELNVNALLLGDSALYLCASSFGTSGGNTQYFGPGTRLTVL.

The chain recombines TRBV2 with TRBJ1-2; 7 nucleotides match TRBD1. Germline lookup yields CDR1 SNHLY and CDR2 FYNNEI. The CDR3 loop spans 12 amino acids. Written as DNA, the CDR3 is TGTGCAGGGAGGACAGGAGGGTATGGCTACACCTTC. It yields the protein CAGRTGGYGYTF.

The chain recombines TRBV11-2 with TRBJ1-1; tentatively, D is TRBD1 (5 bases). V was trimmed by 4 bases and J by 6 bases, leaving 15 bases between them. This CDR3 comprises 14 residues. Germline CDR1 reads SGHAT; CDR2 reads FQNNGV. This chain's CDR3 is CASSSQGSGAEAFF. The CDR3 DNA sequence: TGTGCCAGCAGCTCGCAGGGAAGTGGCGCTGAAGCTTTCTTT.

The rearrangement joins TRBV27 to TRBJ1-5; 8 bases are shared with TRBD1. Germline V gene sequence: CDR1 MNHEY, CDR2 SMNVEV (reference sequence). There are 14 residues in the CDR3. With V trimmed by 8 bases and J by 5 bases, 8 bases remained unmatched. The CDR3 is CASSEWTGHQPQHF. The CDR3 DNA reads TGTGCCAGCTCGGAATGGACAGGGCATCAGCCCCAGCATTTT.

This rearrangement joins TRBV29-1 to TRBJ2-7; TRBD2 matches 11 bases. This CDR3 has 20 amino acids. CDR1 and CDR2 from the germline V gene are SQVTM and ANQGSEA. With V trimmed by 8 bases and J by 2 bases, 26 bases remained unmatched. As DNA, the CDR3 is TGCAGCACAGGGACCGATCGGCCCTTAGCGGGGGGGTCCCTCCCCTACGAGCAGTACTTC. Translating gives CSTGTDRPLAGGSLPYEQYF.